A single sample is the source of the 2 T cell receptor beta chains below, sequenced in a study of regulatory T cells in long-lasting Graves disease. Researchers made TCR beta libraries by using iRepertoire HTBI primers and running Arm-PCR on CDR3 regions. Each CDR3 protein is one row after TCRdb ran MiXCR on the multiplex PCR reads. This table has 400,000 to 500,000 distinct CDR3 sequences, around 15% appearing once. Time point here: newly diagnosed GD, antithyroid drugs for less than 3 months. From RNA extracted from PBMCs, the TCR library was made. These same data were also listed under a study on T cells in Graves' hyperthyroidism and ophthalmopathy.

Material: peripheral blood mononuclear cells (PBMCs), obtained at new diagnosis, from a patient treated with antithyroid drugs. These receptors all stem from a woman aged 18-35 years with Graves disease.

As DNA, the CDR3 is TGTGCCAGCGGAGACAGGGGATACCCCGGGGAGCTGTTTTTT. It is translated as CASGDRGYPGELFF. The genes are TRBV2 and TRBJ2-2; 8 bases agree with TRBD1. After removal of 8 bases from V and 6 bases from J, the junction contained 8 bases not matched to a gene. CDR1 is SNHLY and CDR2 is FYNNEI in the germline V gene. CDR3 size: 14 residues. The full variable domain, with the rest looked up from reference TRBV2 and TRBJ2-2, is EPEVTQTPSHQVTQMGQEVILRCVPISNHLYFYWYRQILGQKVEFLVSFYNNEISEKSEIFDDQFSVERPDGSNFTLKIRSTKLEDSAMYFCASGDRGYPGELFFGEGSRLTVL.

This clonotype was observed many times. The chain links TRBV29-1 to TRBJ2-1, with 7 bases matching TRBD1. The germline CDR1 and CDR2 sequences are SQVTM and ANQGSEA. The CDR3 covers 13 residues. V lost 2 bases to trimming and J lost 3 bases; unmatched junction nucleotides: 1. The chain's CDR3 is CSVETGVYNEQFF. In DNA, the CDR3 is TGCAGCGTTGAAACAGGGGTCTACAATGAGCAGTTCTTC.